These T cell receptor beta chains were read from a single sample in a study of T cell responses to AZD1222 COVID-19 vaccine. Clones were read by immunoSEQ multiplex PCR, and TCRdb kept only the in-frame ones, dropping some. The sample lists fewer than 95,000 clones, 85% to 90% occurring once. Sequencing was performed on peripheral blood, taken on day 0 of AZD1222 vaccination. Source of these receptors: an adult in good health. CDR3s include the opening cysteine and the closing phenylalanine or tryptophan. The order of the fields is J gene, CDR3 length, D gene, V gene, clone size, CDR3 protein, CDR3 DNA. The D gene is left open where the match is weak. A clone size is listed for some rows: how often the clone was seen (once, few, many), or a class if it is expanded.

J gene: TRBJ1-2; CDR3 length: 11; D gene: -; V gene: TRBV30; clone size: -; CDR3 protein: CAWSLHTGYTF; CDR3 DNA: TGTGCCTGGAGTCTTCACACTGGCTACACCTTC
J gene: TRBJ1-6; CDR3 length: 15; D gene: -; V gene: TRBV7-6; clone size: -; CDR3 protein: CASSLEWGGISPLHF; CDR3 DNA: TGTGCCAGCAGCTTAGAGTGGGGAGGCATTTCACCCCTCCACTTT
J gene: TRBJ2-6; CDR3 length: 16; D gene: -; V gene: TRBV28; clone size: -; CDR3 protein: CASTEGGSRGANVLTF; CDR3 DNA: TGTGCCAGCACCGAAGGTGGGTCGAGAGGGGCCAACGTCCTGACTTTC
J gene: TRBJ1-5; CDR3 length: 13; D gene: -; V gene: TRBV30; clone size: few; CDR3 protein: CAWSLEGNAPQHF; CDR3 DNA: TGTGCCTGGAGCCTAGAGGGGAATGCACCCCAGCATTTT
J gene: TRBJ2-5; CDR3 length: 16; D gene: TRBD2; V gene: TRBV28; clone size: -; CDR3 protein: CASSFIRLAGGETQYF; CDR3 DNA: TGTGCCAGCAGTTTTATCAGGCTAGCGGGAGGGGAGACCCAGTACTTC
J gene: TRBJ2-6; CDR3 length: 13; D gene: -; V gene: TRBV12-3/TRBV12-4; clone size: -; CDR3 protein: CASRGEGANVLTF; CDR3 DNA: TGTGCCAGCAGGGGGGAGGGGGCCAACGTCCTGACTTTC
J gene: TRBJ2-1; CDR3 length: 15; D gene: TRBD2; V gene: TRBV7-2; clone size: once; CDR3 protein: CASSSPGGGYNEQFF; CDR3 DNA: TGTGCCAGCAGCTCCCCGGGAGGGGGCTACAATGAGCAGTTCTTC
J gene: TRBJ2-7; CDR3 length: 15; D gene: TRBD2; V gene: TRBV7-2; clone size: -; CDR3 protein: CASSMRLAGGHEQYF; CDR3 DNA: TGTGCCAGCAGCATGAGACTAGCGGGAGGCCACGAGCAGTACTTC
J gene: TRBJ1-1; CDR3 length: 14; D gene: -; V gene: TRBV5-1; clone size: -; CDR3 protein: CASSLVAGPTEAFF; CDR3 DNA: TGCGCCAGCAGCTTGGTAGCAGGGCCCACTGAAGCTTTCTTT
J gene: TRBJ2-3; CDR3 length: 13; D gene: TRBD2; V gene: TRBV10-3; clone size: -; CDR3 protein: CAISESRENTQYF; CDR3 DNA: TGTGCCATCAGTGAGTCGCGGGAGAACACGCAGTATTTT
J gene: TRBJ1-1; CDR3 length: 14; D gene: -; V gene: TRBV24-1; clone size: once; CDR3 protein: CATSVRITNTEAFF; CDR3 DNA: TGTGCCACCAGTGTCAGGATCACGAACACTGAAGCTTTCTTT
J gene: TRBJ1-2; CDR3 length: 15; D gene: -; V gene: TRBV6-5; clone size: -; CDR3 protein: CASSYSPAGAGGYTF; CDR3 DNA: TGTGCCAGCAGTTACTCCCCGGCGGGGGCAGGGGGCTACACCTTC
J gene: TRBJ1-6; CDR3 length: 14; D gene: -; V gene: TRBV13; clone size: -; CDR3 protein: CASSLGLGAYSLHF; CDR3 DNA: TGTGCCAGCAGCTTAGGCCTAGGGGCCTATTCCCTCCACTTT
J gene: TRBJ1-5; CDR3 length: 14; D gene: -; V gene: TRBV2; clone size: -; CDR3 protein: CASSVHGGNQPQHF; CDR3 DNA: TGTGCCAGCAGTGTCCACGGGGGCAATCAGCCCCAGCATTTT
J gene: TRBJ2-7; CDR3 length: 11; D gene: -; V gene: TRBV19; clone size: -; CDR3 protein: CATTTGHEQYF; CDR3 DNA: TGTGCCACCACAACAGGGCACGAGCAGTACTTC
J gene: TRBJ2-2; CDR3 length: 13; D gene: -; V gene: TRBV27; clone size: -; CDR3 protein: CASQIRRTGELFF; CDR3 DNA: TGTGCCAGCCAAATCCGACGTACCGGGGAGCTGTTTTTT
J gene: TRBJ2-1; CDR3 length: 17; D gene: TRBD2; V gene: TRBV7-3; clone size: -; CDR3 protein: CASTPSGTSGTYNEQFF; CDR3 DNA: TGTGCCAGCACCCCTAGCGGGACTAGCGGGACCTACAATGAGCAGTTCTTC
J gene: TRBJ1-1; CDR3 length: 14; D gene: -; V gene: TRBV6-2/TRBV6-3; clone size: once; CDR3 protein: CASSSAQGRTEAFF; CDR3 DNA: TGTGCCAGCAGTTCGGCACAGGGTAGGACTGAAGCTTTCTTT
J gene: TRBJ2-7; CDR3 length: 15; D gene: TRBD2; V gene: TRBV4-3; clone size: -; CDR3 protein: CASSLSSGGSYEQYF; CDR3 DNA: TGCGCCAGCAGCCTTTCTAGCGGGGGCTCCTACGAGCAGTACTTC
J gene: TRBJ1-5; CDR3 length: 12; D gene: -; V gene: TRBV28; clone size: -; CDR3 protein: CASSLGYAPQHF; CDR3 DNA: TGTGCCAGCAGTTTAGGGTACGCTCCCCAGCATTTT
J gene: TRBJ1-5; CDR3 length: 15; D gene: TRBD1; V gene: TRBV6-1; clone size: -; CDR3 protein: CASSERGQVNQPQHF; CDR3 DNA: TGTGCCAGCAGTGAACGAGGACAGGTTAATCAGCCCCAGCATTTT
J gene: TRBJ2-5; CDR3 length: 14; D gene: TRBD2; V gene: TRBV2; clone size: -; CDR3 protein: CASRTRGGEVTQYF; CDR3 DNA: TGTGCCAGCAGGACCCGGGGGGGGGAAGTGACCCAGTACTTC
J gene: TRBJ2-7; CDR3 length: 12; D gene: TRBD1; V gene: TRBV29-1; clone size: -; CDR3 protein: CSVGDSPYEQYF; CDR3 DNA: TGCAGCGTTGGGGACAGCCCCTACGAGCAGTACTTC
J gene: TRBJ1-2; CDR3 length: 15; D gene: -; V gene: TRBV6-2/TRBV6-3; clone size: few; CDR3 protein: CASSYSVRSLGGYTF; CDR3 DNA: TGTGCCAGCAGTTACTCGGTACGGTCTCTGGGGGGCTACACCTTC
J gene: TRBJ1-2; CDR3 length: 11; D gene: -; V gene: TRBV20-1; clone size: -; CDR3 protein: CSASSVSGYTF; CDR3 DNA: TGCAGTGCTAGTTCCGTCTCCGGCTACACCTTC
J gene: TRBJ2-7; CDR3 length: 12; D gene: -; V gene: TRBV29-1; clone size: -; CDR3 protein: CSVRTGAYEQYF; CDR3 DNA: TGCAGCGTTAGGACGGGGGCCTACGAGCAGTACTTC
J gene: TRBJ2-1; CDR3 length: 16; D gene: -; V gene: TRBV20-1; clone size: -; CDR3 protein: CSASSPLRVQGNEQFF; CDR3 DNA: TGCAGTGCTAGTTCCCCCCTTCGGGTGCAGGGCAATGAGCAGTTCTTC
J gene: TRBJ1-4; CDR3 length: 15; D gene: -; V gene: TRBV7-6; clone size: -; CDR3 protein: CASSLGAGDNEKLFF; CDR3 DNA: TGTGCCAGCAGCTTAGGGGCAGGGGATAATGAAAAACTGTTTTTT
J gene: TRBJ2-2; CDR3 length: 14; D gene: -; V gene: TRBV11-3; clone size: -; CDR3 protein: CASSLLANTGELFF; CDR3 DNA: TGTGCCAGCAGCCTCCTCGCCAACACCGGGGAGCTGTTTTTT
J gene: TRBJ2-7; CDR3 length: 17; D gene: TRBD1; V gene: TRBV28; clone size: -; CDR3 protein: CASSLRDRVVPPYEQYF; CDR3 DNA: TGTGCCAGCAGTTTACGGGACAGGGTAGTCCCCCCCTACGAGCAGTACTTC
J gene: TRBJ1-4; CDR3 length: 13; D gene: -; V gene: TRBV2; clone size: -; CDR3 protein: CATSRGTNEKLFF; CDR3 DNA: TGTGCCACCTCCAGGGGAACTAATGAAAAACTGTTTTTT
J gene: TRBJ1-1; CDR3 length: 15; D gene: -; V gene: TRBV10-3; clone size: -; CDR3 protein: CAIKADLTGSTEAFF; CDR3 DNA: TGTGCCATCAAGGCTGATCTAACAGGCTCCACTGAAGCTTTCTTT
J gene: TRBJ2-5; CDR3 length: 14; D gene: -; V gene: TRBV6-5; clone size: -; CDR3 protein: CASSYSRGQETQYF; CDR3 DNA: TGTGCCAGCAGTTACTCGAGGGGACAAGAGACCCAGTACTTC
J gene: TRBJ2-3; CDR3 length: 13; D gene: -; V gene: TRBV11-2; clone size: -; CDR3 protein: CASSLGVQDTQYF; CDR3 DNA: TGTGCCAGCAGCCTGGGAGTTCAAGATACGCAGTATTTT
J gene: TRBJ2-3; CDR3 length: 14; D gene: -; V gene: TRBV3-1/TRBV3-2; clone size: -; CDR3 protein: CASSHSGVTDTQYF; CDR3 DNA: TGTGCCAGCAGCCATTCCGGCGTCACAGATACGCAGTATTTT
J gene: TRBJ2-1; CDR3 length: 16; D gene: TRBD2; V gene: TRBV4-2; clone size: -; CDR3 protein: CASSSLTSGRDNEQFF; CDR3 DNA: TGTGCCAGCAGCTCCCTGACTAGCGGGAGAGACAATGAGCAGTTCTTC
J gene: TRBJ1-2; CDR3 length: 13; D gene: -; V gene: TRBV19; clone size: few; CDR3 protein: CASSILEEYGYTF; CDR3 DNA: TGTGCCAGTAGTATTTTAGAAGAGTATGGCTACACCTTC
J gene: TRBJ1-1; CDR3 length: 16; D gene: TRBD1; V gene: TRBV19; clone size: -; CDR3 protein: CASSTPRQGWNTEAFF; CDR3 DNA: TGTGCCAGTAGTACGCCCAGACAGGGATGGAACACTGAAGCTTTCTTT
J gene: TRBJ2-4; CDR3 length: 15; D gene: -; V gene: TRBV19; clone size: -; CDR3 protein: CASSNLAWGKNIQYF; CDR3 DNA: TGTGCCAGTAGTAACCTAGCGTGGGGCAAAAACATTCAGTACTTC
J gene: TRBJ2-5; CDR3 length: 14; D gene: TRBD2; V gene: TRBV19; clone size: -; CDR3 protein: CASSQERDEETQYF; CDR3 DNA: TGTGCCAGTAGTCAGGAGCGGGATGAAGAGACCCAGTACTTC
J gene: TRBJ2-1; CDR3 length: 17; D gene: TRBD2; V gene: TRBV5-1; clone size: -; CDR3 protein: CASSRTSGAGGPGEQFF; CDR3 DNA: TGCGCCAGCAGCAGAACCTCCGGGGCGGGAGGGCCGGGTGAGCAGTTCTTC
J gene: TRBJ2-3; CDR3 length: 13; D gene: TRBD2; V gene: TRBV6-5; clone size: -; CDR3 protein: CASREGQSNTQYF; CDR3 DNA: TGTGCCAGCCGGGAGGGCCAATCCAATACGCAGTATTTT
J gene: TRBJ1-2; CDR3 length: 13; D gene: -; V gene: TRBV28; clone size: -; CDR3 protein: CASRGRANYGYTF; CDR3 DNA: TGTGCCAGCCGTGGCAGGGCCAACTATGGCTACACCTTC
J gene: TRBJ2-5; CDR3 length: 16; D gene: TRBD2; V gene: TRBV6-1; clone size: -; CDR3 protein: CASSEIGYLAEETQYF; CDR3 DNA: TGTGCCAGCAGTGAAATAGGATATCTAGCGGAAGAGACCCAGTACTTC
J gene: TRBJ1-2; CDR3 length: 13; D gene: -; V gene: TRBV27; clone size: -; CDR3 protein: CASGQGESYGYTF; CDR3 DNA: TGTGCCAGCGGCCAGGGCGAGTCCTATGGCTACACCTTC
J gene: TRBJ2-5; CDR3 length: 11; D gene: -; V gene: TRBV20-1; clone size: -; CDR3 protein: CSALVRETQYF; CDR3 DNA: TGCAGTGCTTTAGTGCGCGAGACCCAGTACTTC
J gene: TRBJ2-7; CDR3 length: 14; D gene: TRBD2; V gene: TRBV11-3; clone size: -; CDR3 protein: CASSLTSGSGEQYF; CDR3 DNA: TGTGCCAGCAGCTTGACTAGCGGGAGCGGGGAGCAGTACTTC
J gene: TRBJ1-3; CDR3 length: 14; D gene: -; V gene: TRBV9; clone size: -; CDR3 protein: CASSVTAEGNTIYF; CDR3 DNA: TGTGCCAGCAGCGTAACAGCTGAAGGAAACACCATATATTTT